Listed below are T cell receptor beta chains from one sample, sequenced in a study of T cells in Graves' hyperthyroidism and ophthalmopathy. TCRdb analysed the multiplex PCR reads with MiXCR anew, one entry per CDR3 protein. The sample holds more than 350,000 distinct CDR3 sequences; about 15% are singletons and the top ten take approximately 29%. Sequencing was done on a sample of blood. The source is a woman aged 25 to 39 with Graves' hyperthyroidism. The CDR3 runs from the conserved cysteine through the conserved F or W. Each record gives: D gene, J gene, clone size, CDR3 length, V gene, CDR3 protein, CDR3 DNA. The D gene is left open where the match is weak. Where a row states a size, it is once, few, many or the class of an expanded clone; other rows omit it.

TRBD2 | TRBJ2-1 | - | 15 | TRBV9 | CASSVLAGTYNEQFF | TGTGCCAGCAGCGTATTAGCGGGAACCTACAATGAGCAGTTCTTC
- | TRBJ1-1 | many | 14 | TRBV3-1 | CASSQPGVDTEAFF | TGTGCCAGCAGCCAACCAGGGGTGGACACTGAAGCTTTCTTT
- | TRBJ2-3 | many | 12 | TRBV2 | CASSVRGDTQYF | TGTGCCAGCAGTGTACGGGGGGATACGCAGTATTTT
- | TRBJ2-5 | - | 15 | TRBV7-3 | CASSPQLGVQETQYF | TGTGCCAGCAGCCCCCAGCTAGGGGTGCAAGAGACCCAGTACTTC
- | TRBJ1-2 | many | 13 | TRBV18 | CASSPGQTYGYTF | TGTGCCAGCTCACCAGGGCAGACCTATGGCTACACCTTC
TRBD2 | TRBJ2-3 | many | 15 | TRBV20-1 | CSARVEGGYTDTQYF | TGCAGTGCTAGAGTCGAGGGAGGGTACACAGATACGCAGTATTTT
- | TRBJ2-7 | many | 13 | TRBV18 | CASSPPERGEQYF | TGTGCCAGCTCACCACCTGAGAGAGGCGAGCAGTACTTC
TRBD1 | TRBJ1-1 | many | 17 | TRBV7-9 | CASSPPLGQGENTEAFF | TGTGCCAGCAGCCCCCCTCTGGGACAGGGGGAGAACACTGAAGCTTTCTTT
- | TRBJ2-7 | many | 15 | TRBV27 | CASSLSNQAPYEQYF | TGTGCCAGCAGCCTTAGCAATCAGGCGCCCTACGAGCAGTACTTC
- | TRBJ2-5 | many | 12 | TRBV29-1 | CSVDGYGETQYF | TGCAGCGTTGATGGGTATGGGGAGACCCAGTACTTC
TRBD1 | TRBJ2-7 | - | 16 | TRBV7-6 | CASSSTGTGGTYEQYF | TGTGCCAGCAGCTCCACCGGGACAGGGGGGACTTACGAGCAGTACTTC
- | TRBJ2-2 | many | 13 | TRBV7-9 | CASSFQGGGELFF | TGTGCCAGCAGCTTTCAGGGAGGCGGGGAGCTGTTTTTT
- | TRBJ2-5 | few | 15 | TRBV27 | CASSPVTGLGGTQYF | TGTGCCAGCAGTCCCGTCACGGGACTTGGGGGGACCCAGTACTTC
TRBD1 | TRBJ1-5 | many | 13 | TRBV3-1 | CASSGTGFQPQHF | TGTGCCAGCAGCGGGACAGGGTTTCAGCCCCAGCATTTT
- | TRBJ1-1 | - | 15 | TRBV28 | CASGYPARLNTEAFF | TGTGCCAGCGGGTACCCGGCAAGGCTTAACACTGAAGCTTTCTTT
- | TRBJ2-1 | few | 12 | TRBV20-1 | CSALMEVNEQFF | TGCAGTGCCCTCATGGAAGTCAATGAGCAGTTCTTC
TRBD1 | TRBJ1-2 | - | 14 | TRBV2 | CASRDGQGNYGYTF | TGTGCCAGCAGGGATGGACAGGGTAACTATGGCTACACCTTC
- | TRBJ2-2 | few | 17 | TRBV7-2 | CASSLDPQAVETGELFF | TGTGCCAGCAGCTTAGACCCACAGGCGGTGGAAACCGGGGAGCTGTTTTTT
- | TRBJ2-3 | - | 14 | TRBV9 | CASSVKGHTDTQYF | TGTGCCAGCAGCGTAAAGGGTCACACAGATACGCAGTATTTT
- | TRBJ1-5 | many | 15 | TRBV19 | CASNRIFESNQPQHF | TGTGCCAGTAACAGGATCTTCGAAAGCAATCAGCCCCAGCATTTT
- | TRBJ2-5 | - | 14 | TRBV28 | CASNPQGSLETQYF | TGTGCCAGCAACCCACAGGGCTCCCTGGAGACCCAGTACTTC
- | TRBJ1-5 | few | 12 | TRBV20-1 | CSAHREGQPQHF | TGCAGTGCCCACAGGGAAGGCCAGCCCCAGCATTTT
- | TRBJ1-2 | many | 13 | TRBV28 | CASSPQAVYGYTF | TGTGCCAGCAGTCCCCAGGCCGTCTATGGCTACACCTTC
TRBD2 | TRBJ2-1 | - | 14 | TRBV7-9 | CASSLGGRADEQFF | TGTGCCAGCAGCTTAGGAGGGAGGGCCGATGAGCAGTTCTTC
- | TRBJ1-5 | - | 14 | TRBV29-1 | CSASEGNSNQPQHF | TGCAGCGCCTCAGAGGGAAATAGCAATCAGCCCCAGCATTTT
- | TRBJ2-7 | few | 13 | TRBV6-1 | CASSEVPAYEQYF | TGTGCCAGCAGTGAAGTTCCGGCCTACGAGCAGTACTTC
- | TRBJ2-7 | - | 12 | TRBV29-1 | CSVGLGAGEQYF | TGCAGCGTTGGTCTGGGGGCGGGCGAGCAGTACTTC
TRBD2 | TRBJ2-2 | - | 12 | TRBV10-3 | CAGGGNTGELFF | TGTGCTGGGGGGGGTAACACCGGGGAGCTGTTTTTT
- | TRBJ2-7 | many | 13 | TRBV2 | CASKGGGLNEQYF | TGTGCCAGCAAGGGGGGAGGTCTGAACGAGCAGTACTTC
TRBD2 | TRBJ2-1 | many | 14 | TRBV2 | CASSGTGTMDEQFF | TGTGCCAGCAGTGGAACCGGGACTATGGATGAGCAGTTCTTC
- | TRBJ2-7 | few | 15 | TRBV7-2 | CASSLGALGGYEQYF | TGTGCCAGCAGCTTAGGAGCGTTAGGGGGGTACGAGCAGTACTTC
TRBD2 | TRBJ2-7 | - | 14 | TRBV24-1 | CATSGTSGSYEQYF | TGTGCCACCAGTGGGACTAGCGGGAGCTACGAGCAGTACTTC
- | TRBJ2-1 | few | 15 | TRBV6-1 | CASSISDSTGNEQFF | TGTGCCAGCAGTATCTCCGACTCGACCGGCAATGAGCAGTTCTTC
- | TRBJ1-2 | many | 14 | TRBV3-1 | CASSGRGRGFGYTF | TGTGCCAGCAGCGGAAGGGGCCGGGGTTTTGGCTACACCTTC
TRBD2 | TRBJ2-1 | many | 15 | TRBV6-1 | CASSPGTSEYNEQFF | TGTGCCAGCAGTCCCGGGACTAGCGAGTACAATGAGCAGTTCTTC
TRBD1 | TRBJ2-3 | - | 16 | TRBV5-1 | CASRVGRDRSTDTQYF | TGCGCCAGCAGAGTAGGCCGGGACAGAAGCACAGATACGCAGTATTTT
- | TRBJ2-7 | many | 13 | TRBV3-1 | CASSQVEGGEQYF | TGTGCCAGCAGCCAAGTTGAGGGAGGCGAGCAGTACTTC
TRBD1 | TRBJ1-1 | many | 14 | TRBV11-1 | CASRPDRGLTEAFF | TGTGCCAGCAGGCCAGACAGGGGATTGACTGAAGCTTTCTTT
- | TRBJ2-1 | many | 15 | TRBV5-1 | CASSVTGRSYNEQFF | TGCGCCAGCAGCGTGACAGGGAGGTCCTACAATGAGCAGTTCTTC
- | TRBJ1-6 | few | 15 | TRBV11-2 | CASSLGVGSVSPLHF | TGTGCCAGCAGCTTAGGGGTGGGGTCGGTTTCACCCCTCCACTTT
- | TRBJ2-5 | many | 13 | TRBV6-1 | CASSPAQKETQYF | TGTGCCAGCAGTCCCGCCCAGAAAGAGACCCAGTACTTC
- | TRBJ2-2 | - | 15 | TRBV19 | CASTGPETNTGELFF | TGTGCCAGCACAGGGCCCGAGACGAACACCGGGGAGCTGTTTTTT
TRBD2 | TRBJ2-7 | few | 15 | TRBV20-1 | CSARAELAGTYEQYF | TGCAGTGCTAGGGCGGAACTAGCGGGCACCTACGAGCAGTACTTC
- | TRBJ1-6 | - | 14 | TRBV18 | CASSPGQPGSPLHF | TGTGCCAGCTCTCCGGGCCAGCCCGGATCACCCCTCCACTTT
- | TRBJ1-1 | - | 10 | TRBV29-1 | CSVASTEAFF | TGCAGCGTTGCGAGCACTGAAGCTTTCTTT
- | TRBJ2-1 | many | 15 | TRBV6-1 | CASSEARAGENEQFF | TGTGCCAGCAGTGAAGCGCGGGCAGGAGAAAATGAGCAGTTCTTC
TRBD2 | TRBJ2-1 | few | 20 | TRBV7-8 | CASSLARRASGGSSYNEQFF | TGTGCCAGCAGCTTAGCGAGGAGGGCTAGCGGAGGGAGCTCCTACAATGAGCAGTTCTTC
- | TRBJ2-7 | many | 15 | TRBV3-1 | CASSQAGRRGEEQYF | TGTGCCAGCAGCCAAGCGGGCCGGCGGGGAGAAGAGCAGTACTTC
- | TRBJ2-3 | many | 11 | TRBV2 | CASNKGDTQYF | TGTGCCAGCAATAAGGGTGATACGCAGTATTTT
- | TRBJ2-7 | - | 14 | TRBV2 | CASSDTPGAYEQYF | TGTGCCAGCAGTGATACCCCGGGGGCCTACGAGCAGTACTTC
TRBD2 | TRBJ2-1 | few | 11 | TRBV10-3 | CAAGSYNEQFF | TGTGCAGCGGGATCCTACAATGAGCAGTTCTTC
TRBD2 | TRBJ2-1 | - | 15 | TRBV20-1 | CSSVLGTSGTNEQFF | TGCAGTTCAGTCCTTGGGACTAGCGGGACTAATGAGCAGTTCTTC
TRBD2 | TRBJ2-3 | few | 19 | TRBV5-6 | CASSPPGTSGTYSTDTQYF | TGTGCCAGCAGCCCCCCCGGGACTAGCGGGACTTATAGCACAGATACGCAGTATTTT
TRBD2 | TRBJ2-1 | many | 18 | TRBV20-1 | CSARPVIGGRAGNNEQFF | TGCAGTGCTAGACCCGTCATCGGCGGGAGGGCCGGGAACAATGAGCAGTTCTTC
- | TRBJ2-5 | few | 15 | TRBV5-8 | CASSFGSSAQETQYF | TGTGCCAGCAGCTTTGGCTCTAGCGCGCAAGAGACCCAGTACTTC
TRBD2 | TRBJ2-5 | many | 15 | TRBV28 | CASSLGTSGQETQYF | TGTGCCAGCAGCCTCGGGACTAGCGGCCAAGAGACCCAGTACTTC
TRBD2 | TRBJ2-3 | many | 19 | TRBV6-2/TRBV6-3 | CASRHGLAETADGTDTQYF | TGTGCCAGCAGACACGGACTAGCGGAGACAGCGGATGGCACAGATACGCAGTATTTT
TRBD2 | TRBJ2-2 | - | 20 | TRBV7-9 | CASSLLGYHISSGNTGELFF | TGTGCCAGCAGCTTATTGGGGTACCACATTTCTAGCGGAAACACCGGGGAGCTGTTTTTT
- | TRBJ2-3 | - | 15 | TRBV3-1 | CASSQGVSHTDTQYF | TGTGCCAGCAGCCAAGGGGTCTCCCACACAGATACGCAGTATTTT
- | TRBJ2-5 | many | 12 | TRBV7-9 | CASSSNRETQYF | TGTGCCAGCAGCTCGAACAGAGAGACCCAGTACTTC